This T cell receptor (beta chain) originates from a study of shared clonotypes between healthy human individuals. Regarding the study as a whole: It was anticipated that sequencing depth would influence how many clonotypes donors shared.

Genomic DNA from each subset was divided evenly over several immunoSEQ plates. Each PCR replicate from the sorted subsets contained about 200 ng DNA, which is about 31,000 T cell genomes. Measured with immunoSEQ multiplex PCR; TCRdb has only the in-frame clones, and not every one. The data contain millions of clones, about 95% of them seen just once; the ten biggest clones take up approximately 1.2%. The junction had 9 bases not matched to a gene; V was cut back by 3 bases and J by 7 bases. The CDR3 length is 15 residues. The germline gives CDR1 SGHRS, CDR2 YFSETQ. Regarding this clone: Its cognate antigen is unknown.

Cells designated naive CD8 were CD45RO-negative and were positively selected for CCR7, with terminally differentiated effector memory CD45RA+ cells excluded. This TCR was recovered from a man younger than 35 in good health. The specimen sequenced was naive CD8+ T cells sorted from blood. The gene calls are TRBV5-1 and TRBJ2-1; 8 nucleotides align to TRBD1. The CDR3 here is CASSWSGGIMNEQFF. CDR3 DNA: TGCGCCAGCAGCTGGTCAGGGGGCATTATGAATGAGCAGTTCTTC. The full variable domain, with the rest looked up from reference TRBV5-1 and TRBJ2-1, is KAGVTQTPRYLIKTRGQQVTLSCSPISGHRSVSWYQQTPGQGLQFLFEYFSETQRNKGNFPGRFSGRQFSNSRSEMNVSTLELGDSALYLCASSWSGGIMNEQFFGPGTRLTVL.